Below, 26 T cell receptor beta chains from the same sample are listed, as sequenced in a study of T-cell reconstitution after alpha-beta-depleted transplantation in children. TCRbeta library preparation incorporated unique molecular identifiers. TCRdb used MiXCR to reprocess the PCR reads, holding one entry per CDR3 protein. The table has about 580,000 distinct CDR3 sequences, roughly a quarter seen once. The source material was PBMCs, sampled before TCRalphabeta/CD19-depleted stem cell transplant. Receptors originate from a boy in the first two years of life with Wiskott-Aldrich syndrome, due to receive a stem cell transplant.

V gene TRBV15 combines with J gene TRBJ2-1; 9 nucleotides align to TRBD2. V was pared by 8 bases and J by 3 bases, with 2 bases of the junction left unmatched. CDR1 and CDR2 from the germline V gene are LNHNV and YYDKDF (reference sequence). The length of the CDR3 is 13 residues. The CDR3 reads CATQTSGYNEQFF. DNA of the CDR3: TGTGCCACCCAGACTAGCGGCTACAATGAGCAGTTCTTC.

This clonotype was counted between two and nine times. This sequence joins TRBV14 and TRBJ1-1; 7 bases are a match to TRBD1. V lost 6 bases and J lost 5; bases outside the gene matches: 6. The V gene's germline CDR1 is SGHDN and CDR2 FVKESK. The CDR3 is made up of 13 amino acids. The CDR3 sequence: CASRRTGVTEAFF. The CDR3 DNA is TGTGCCAGCAGGCGTACAGGGGTAACTGAAGCTTTCTTT.

This clonotype is large (0.1 to 1%). The chain uses TRBV5-1 and TRBJ2-3; the match to TRBD1 covers 8 bases. Looked up from germline, CDR1 is SGHRS and CDR2 is YFSETQ. The ends lost 1 base at V and 0 bases at J; junction bases unmatched: 13. The CDR3 totals 19 residues. The DNA for the CDR3 is TGCGCCAGCAGCTTGTCAGGACAGGGCCCGGGGTTAAGCACAGATACGCAGTATTTT. It translates to CASSLSGQGPGLSTDTQYF.

The gene calls are TRBV10-3 and TRBJ2-1, with a possible D match to TRBD2 (6 bases). Deletions cut 7 bases from V and 3 bases from J, with 16 bases between. Germline V CDR1 and CDR2: ENHRY, SYGVKD. This CDR3 is built from 15 residues. The CDR3: CAIKAGLASYNEQFF. CDR3 nucleotides: TGTGCCATCAAGGCCGGGCTAGCGAGCTACAATGAGCAGTTCTTC.

This chain connects TRBV20-1 to TRBJ2-1, with D possibly being TRBD2 (5 bases). This CDR3 comprises 15 residues. Trimming cost V 1 base and J 0 bases, with 10 bases left between them. The germline gives CDR1 DFQATT, CDR2 SNEGSKA (reference sequence). The CDR3 sequence: CSARVFGSSYNEQFF. The CDR3 DNA reads TGCAGTGCTAGAGTCTTTGGGAGCTCCTACAATGAGCAGTTCTTC.

The chain links TRBV2 to TRBJ1-5; D may be TRBD1 (6 bases). The CDR3 contains 14 residues. The V end lost 6 bases, the J end lost 3 bases, and 12 bases lay between the germline ends. Germline V CDR1 and CDR2: SNHLY, FYNNEI. The CDR3 protein is CASSQTGFNQPQHF. In nucleotides, the CDR3 is TGTGCCAGCAGCCAGACAGGTTTCAATCAGCCCCAGCATTTT.

In its sample, this clonotype was seen a few times. The chain couples TRBV7-2 to TRBJ2-1, with unresolved D. CDR3 length equals 14 residues. V lost 5 bases and J lost 9, with 17 bases in between. The germline V gene has CDR1 SGHTA and CDR2 FQGNSA. CDR3: CASSAHWGISEQFF. In DNA form, the CDR3 reads TGTGCCAGCAGCGCCCACTGGGGTATTAGTGAGCAGTTCTTC.

As regards this clonotype: This may come from a read error, since a much larger clone is one base off. The J gene is TRBJ1-2, the V gene TRBV5-5; the D gene is possibly TRBD1 (6 bases). Germline-derived CDR1 and CDR2 are SGHKS and YYEKEE (reference sequence). This CDR3 contains 13 residues. CDR3 sequence reads: CATSSGTSYGYTF. CDR3 nucleotide sequence: TGTGCCACCAGCTCTGGGACATCCTATGGCTACACCTTC.

This clonotype was counted ten times or more. This rearrangement joins TRBV5-1 to TRBJ2-1; 14 nucleotides line up with TRBD2. Trimming cost V 3 bases and J 6 bases; bases outside gene matches: 2. The CDR3 totals 15 residues. The germline CDR1 and CDR2 sequences are SGHRS and YFSETQ. The CDR3 bases are TGCGCCAGCAGCTCGGGACTAGCGGGAGCCAATGAGCAGTTCTTC. Encoded protein: CASSSGLAGANEQFF.

In this sample, this clonotype turned up a few times. The CDR3 DNA is TGTGCCAGCAGTACCCACACAGATACGCAGTATTTT. Residues: CASSTHTDTQYF. The chain recombines TRBV28 with TRBJ2-3; D is unclear. Trimming removed 5 bases from V and 2 bases from J, with 5 bases in between. The CDR3 covers 12 residues. The V gene's germline CDR1 is MDHEN and CDR2 SYDVKM.

In its sample, this clonotype was seen a few times. V usage is TRBV20-1 and J usage is TRBJ1-4; 7 bases are shared with TRBD1. Losses at the gene ends were 3 bases for V and 9 bases for J; bases not matched to a gene: 7. CDR1 and CDR2 (germline): DFQATT, SNEGSKA (reference sequence). The CDR3 is 13 amino acids. CDR3 in amino acids: CSASEQGRKKLFF. CDR3 DNA sequence: TGCAGTGCTAGTGAACAGGGGCGCAAAAAACTGTTTTTT.

The chain is built from TRBV6-5 and TRBJ1-6; 9 bases are shared with TRBD1. The V segment lost 0 bases and the J segment 8 bases; nucleotides outside the gene matches: 2. The CDR3 totals 15 residues. The germline CDR1 and CDR2 sequences are MNHEY and SVGAGI. The CDR3 region is CASSYSGQGYSPLHF. The DNA for the CDR3 is TGTGCCAGCAGTTACTCGGGACAGGGTTATTCACCCCTCCACTTT.

The chain employs TRBV9 and TRBJ2-7, with 8 nucleotides matching TRBD2. V gave up 0 bases and J gave up 4 bases; unmatched junction bases: 6. The germline CDR1 and CDR2 sequences are SGDLS and YYNGEE. The CDR3 runs 15 residues. The CDR3 sequence is CASSVGGAGVYEQYF. DNA of the CDR3: TGTGCCAGCAGCGTAGGAGGAGCGGGAGTTTACGAGCAGTACTTC.

The CDR3 coding sequence is TGTGCCAGCAGCTTACGGGACCCATCGTCCACTGAAGCTTTCTTT. This codes for CASSLRDPSSTEAFF. This chain joins TRBV7-6 and TRBJ1-1; D is perhaps TRBD1 (5 bases). The CDR3 covers 15 residues. In germline, CDR1 is SGHVS, CDR2 FNYEAQ. Trimming removed 2 bases at V and 4 bases at J, with 14 bases between.

This clonotype has a handful of counts. This sequence joins TRBV20-1 and TRBJ2-7, with D possibly TRBD1 on 6 matching bases. CDR3 length: 14 residues. V was cut by 2 bases and J by 4 bases, with 15 bases left in between. Looked up from germline, CDR1 is DFQATT and CDR2 is SNEGSKA (reference sequence). CDR3 protein: CSARPSDRFYEQYF. The CDR3 coding sequence is TGCAGTGCTAGACCTTCGGACAGATTTTACGAGCAGTACTTC.

This chain links TRBV28 with TRBJ2-7; a possible D gene is TRBD1 (6 bases). The CDR3 runs 15 residues. The V gene lost 2 bases and the J gene lost 2 bases, with 13 bases spanning the gap. Germline CDR1 and CDR2: MDHEN and SYDVKM. CDR3 nucleotide sequence: TGTGCCAGCAGTTTAGAACAGGGTAGAGCCTACGAGCAGTACTTC. Protein sequence: CASSLEQGRAYEQYF.

The chain recombines TRBV5-1 with TRBJ2-3; the match to TRBD1 covers 8 bases. After removal of 0 bases from V and 3 bases from J, the junction contained 6 bases not matched to a gene. This CDR3 has 16 amino acids. In germline, CDR1 is SGHRS, CDR2 YFSETQ. This CDR3 is CASSLGQGYTTDTQYF. DNA of the CDR3: TGCGCCAGCAGCTTGGGACAGGGGTATACGACAGATACGCAGTATTTT.

The chain is built from TRBV20-1 and TRBJ2-7, with a possible D match to TRBD2 (6 bases). The germline V gene encodes CDR1 DFQATT and CDR2 SNEGSKA (reference sequence). V was trimmed by 6 bases and J by 2 bases, leaving 14 bases between them. The CDR3 extends over 13 amino acids. The CDR3 bases are TGCAGTGCCACGGGGGTCCTCCCCTACGAGCAGTACTTC. Its translation is CSATGVLPYEQYF.

This clonotype was counted a few times. The V and J genes are TRBV28 and TRBJ2-1, with TRBD1 matching over 8 bases. This CDR3 comprises 14 residues. J gave up 8 bases and V 6 bases, and 9 bases lay outside the gene matches. CDR1 is MDHEN and CDR2 is SYDVKM in the germline V gene. The CDR3 nucleotides read TGTGCCAGCAGCTCCCCGGACAGGGTCGATGAGCAGTTCTTC. This translates into CASSSPDRVDEQFF.

A few counts support this clonotype. The chain employs TRBV11-1 and TRBJ2-1; no clear D. CDR1 SGHAT and CDR2 FQDESV come from the germline V gene (reference sequence). The CDR3 covers 13 residues. V shed 0 bases and J shed 8 bases, with 8 bases lying between them. In nucleotides, the CDR3 is TGTGCCAGCAGCTTAGCGGAAAGCTATGAGCAGTTCTTC. It is translated as CASSLAESYEQFF.

The sample holds a few counts of this clonotype. The chain combines TRBV20-1 with TRBJ2-7; 11 bases fit TRBD2. CDR3 length equals 15 residues. CDR1 DFQATT and CDR2 SNEGSKA come from the germline V gene (reference sequence). After removal of 3 bases from V and 3 bases from J, the junction contained 7 bases not matched to a gene. CDR3 sequence reads: CSARTSGIGIYEQYF. The CDR3 DNA follows: TGCAGTGCTAGGACTAGCGGGATTGGGATCTACGAGCAGTACTTC.

This clonotype was detected a few times. The chain uses TRBV5-1 and TRBJ2-1; 13 bases line up with TRBD2. Germline assignment: CDR1 SGHRS and CDR2 YFSETQ. V lost 4 bases to trimming and J lost 8 bases; unmatched junction nucleotides: 3. The CDR3 covers 14 residues. The CDR3 DNA follows: TGCGCCAGCAGCGCCGGACTAGCGGGAGATGAGCAGTTCTTC. Translating gives CASSAGLAGDEQFF.

The chain uses TRBV28 and TRBJ2-3; D uncertain. CDR3 size: 13 residues. Trimming removed 2 bases from V and 4 bases from J, with 7 bases in between. CDR1 and CDR2 from the germline V gene are MDHEN and SYDVKM. This chain's CDR3 is CASSLVGSDTQYF. The CDR3 nucleotides are TGTGCCAGCAGTTTAGTGGGATCAGATACGCAGTATTTT.

The gene calls are TRBV20-1 and TRBJ2-5; D uncertain. CDR3 size: 14 residues. Trimming took 0 bases from V and 4 from J, leaving 12 bases between them. Germline-derived CDR1 and CDR2 are DFQATT and SNEGSKA (reference sequence). CDR3: CSAREFVGRETQYF. The CDR3 nucleotides are TGCAGTGCTAGAGAGTTCGTTGGTAGAGAGACCCAGTACTTC.

V is TRBV5-1 and J is TRBJ2-2, with D perhaps matching TRBD1 (5 bases). The length of the CDR3 is 16 residues. CDR1 is SGHRS, CDR2 YFSETQ, per germline. Trimming took 0 bases from V and 2 from J, leaving 11 bases between them. The CDR3 loop reads CASSLALGPNTGELFF. The DNA for the CDR3 is TGCGCCAGCAGCTTGGCTCTGGGGCCAAACACCGGGGAGCTGTTTTTT.

About this clonotype itself: The conserved phenylalanine or tryptophan is not found at the CDR3 terminus, so this likely reflects a read error. The chain carries TRBV5-1 and TRBJ2-3, with D unresolved. The V and J ends lost 3 bases and 5 bases respectively, with 10 bases between them. The V gene's germline CDR1 is SGHRS and CDR2 YFSETQ. The length of the CDR3 is 13 residues. The CDR3 loop reads CASSSFNRDTQYL. CDR3 bases: TGCGCCAGCAGCTCGTTCAACAGAGATACGCAGTATTTG.